Following are 13 T cell receptor beta chains from one sample sequenced in a study of yellow fever vaccine responses in identical twins. TCRdb ran MiXCR on the RT-PCR reads and lists one entry per CDR3 protein. The sample records about 11,000 distinct CDR3 sequences, under 85% being singletons. The sequences come from T cells from blood (PBMCs), unsorted or a sorted subset (not recorded which), collected before or after yellow fever vaccination (not recorded which). The receptors shown here come from a young woman who received the yellow fever vaccine.

J is TRBJ2-1 and V is TRBV4-2; D remains ambiguous. The CDR3 is 12 residues long. With 0 bases removed from V and 7 bases from J, the gap between germline ends came to 4 bases. CDR1 and CDR2 (germline): LGHNA, YNFKEQ. CDR3 sequence reads: CASSQDANEQFF. The CDR3 region has the DNA TGTGCCAGCAGCCAAGACGCTAATGAGCAGTTCTTC.

The genes are TRBV7-9 and TRBJ2-1; D unclear. V lost 4 bases and J 1 base, leaving 11 bases between the germline ends. CDR1 and CDR2 from the germline V gene are SEHNR and FQNEAQ (reference sequence). This CDR3 spans 15 amino acids. CDR3 DNA sequence: TGTGCCAGCAGCTACGTGCAAGGGTCCTACAATGAGCAGTTCTTC. Its protein product is CASSYVQGSYNEQFF.

V and J are TRBV29-1 and TRBJ2-7; 7 nucleotides line up with TRBD1. Germline CDR1 SQVTM, CDR2 ANQGSEA. The V gene end was trimmed by 6 bases and the J gene end by 5 bases; junction bases not matched to a gene: 10. The CDR3 is made up of 13 amino acids. CDR3 sequence (DNA): TGCAGCGTCGTAAGCGACAGGGCCAACGAGCAGTACTTC. Amino acids: CSVVSDRANEQYF.

This chain uses TRBV7-4 with TRBJ2-7; D gene uncertain. Germline assignment: CDR1 SGHVT and CDR2 SQSDAQ. The CDR3 contains 12 residues. V lost 4 bases and J lost 4, with 8 bases in between. Written as DNA, the CDR3 is TGTGCCAGCAGCTGGACGATTTACGAGCAGTACTTC. The encoded protein is CASSWTIYEQYF. Complete variable domain (other parts from reference TRBV7-4 and TRBJ2-7): GAGVSQSPRYKVAKRGRDVALRCDSISGHVTLYWYRQTLGQGSEVLTYSQSDAQRDKSGRPSGRFSAERPERSVSTLKIQRTEQGDSAVYLCASSWTIYEQYFGPGTRLTVT.

The chain employs TRBV12-3 or TRBV12-4 and TRBJ2-5; D call uncertain. The CDR3 is 15 residues long. V was pared by 1 base and J by 2 bases, with 11 bases between. The CDR3 coding sequence is TGTGCCAGCAGTTTAGGGATCAGCTCACAAGAGACCCAGTACTTC. It specifies CASSLGISSQETQYF.

This rearrangement joins TRBV4-1 to TRBJ2-3; 7 bases line up with TRBD2. The CDR3 runs 15 residues. V lost 5 bases to trimming and J lost 0 bases; unmatched junction nucleotides: 5. Germline values: CDR1 MGHRA, CDR2 YSYEKL. CDR3 nucleotides: TGCGCCAGCAGCTCCCTAGCGGTTAGCACAGATACGCAGTATTTT. This translates into CASSSLAVSTDTQYF.

The V gene is TRBV13, the J gene TRBJ1-1; no firm D call. CDR1 and CDR2 (germline): PRHDT, FYEKMQ (reference sequence). Trimming left V 5 bases short and J 4 bases short, with 8 bases between. The CDR3 length is 12 residues. This CDR3 reads CASSAGTTEAFF. The DNA of the CDR3 is TGTGCCAGCAGCGCGGGTACCACTGAAGCTTTCTTT.

CDR3 residues: CASIGTGDNEQFF. The CDR3 bases are TGTGCCAGCATAGGGACAGGGGACAATGAGCAGTTCTTC. The genes are TRBV12-3 or TRBV12-4 and TRBJ2-1; 10 bases fit TRBD1. CDR3 length equals 13 residues. Trimming at V came to 7 bases and at J to 5 bases, leaving 2 bases not matched to a gene.

This chain links TRBV24-1 with TRBJ2-1; D possibly uses TRBD1 or TRBD2 (5 bases each). This CDR3 comprises 16 residues. V lost 1 base and J lost 0, with 9 bases in between. Germline V gives CDR1 KGHDR, CDR2 SFDVKD. The CDR3 nucleotides are TGTGCCACCAGTGATTTTGGGGACCCCTCCTACAATGAGCAGTTCTTC. Amino acids: CATSDFGDPSYNEQFF.

This chain connects TRBV7-3 to TRBJ2-1, with a tentative D call TRBD2 (6 bases). The V gene's germline CDR1 is SGHTA and CDR2 FQGTGA. The CDR3 spans 14 residues. Trimming pared 4 bases from V and 8 bases from J, leaving 15 bases between. Here the CDR3 DNA reads TGTGCCAGCAGCTCCTTGGAGGGAGGTCATGAGCAGTTCTTC. Encoded protein: CASSSLEGGHEQFF.

This sequence joins TRBV11-3 and TRBJ2-3; TRBD2 matches 12 bases. CDR1 and CDR2 (germline): SGHNT, YENEEA. V lost 4 bases, J lost 4 bases, and 6 bases stayed unmatched. The CDR3 runs 16 residues. The CDR3 DNA is TGTGCCAGCAGCTACGGACTAGCGGGATCAGCAGATACGCAGTATTTT. It encodes CASSYGLAGSADTQYF.

This clonotype is a singleton in its sample. The chain recombines TRBV19 with TRBJ2-2; TRBD1 is a possible D gene (5 bases). Germline CDR1 reads LNHDA; CDR2 reads SQIVND (reference sequence). V was cut by 10 bases and J by 4 bases, with 13 bases left in between. The CDR3 extends over 13 amino acids. The CDR3: CATLDSSTGELFF. CDR3 sequence (DNA): TGTGCCACCCTTGACAGCAGCACCGGGGAGCTGTTTTTT.

V and J are TRBV29-1 and TRBJ2-7; D perhaps matches TRBD1 (6 bases). From germline, CDR1 is SQVTM and CDR2 ANQGSEA. The CDR3 spans 13 residues. Deletions cut 6 bases from V and 3 bases from J, with 15 bases between. CDR3 loop: CSVKGHVNYEQYF. CDR3 DNA: TGCAGCGTGAAGGGACACGTAAACTACGAGCAGTACTTC.